The rows below give T cell receptor beta chains drawn from one sample of a study of OX40 agonist ivuxolimab in advanced cancers. The protocol was immunoSEQ multiplex PCR, while the TCRdb copy is restricted to in-frame clones and leaves out a portion. The sample shows tens of thousands of clones, 85% to 90% of them seen only once. This specimen consisted of CD4+ or CD8+ T cells sorted from blood, obtained in a trial of the OX40 agonist ivuxolimab. These receptor sequences come from an adult with an advanced solid tumor such as melanoma, head and neck, liver or kidney cancer. The CDR3 runs from the conserved cysteine through the conserved F or W. D genes are given only for firm matches. Clone size is not always given. Where it is, it says once, few, many or a class for expanded clones.

D gene: -; V gene: TRBV5-1; clone size: -; CDR3 protein: CASLRETYNEQFF
D gene: TRBD2; V gene: TRBV6-1; clone size: -; CDR3 protein: CASSESRVAGTDEQYF
D gene: -; V gene: TRBV30; clone size: -; CDR3 protein: CAWGFFTGELFF
D gene: -; V gene: TRBV21-1; clone size: few; CDR3 protein: CASSKAELTEAFF
D gene: -; V gene: TRBV6-1; clone size: -; CDR3 protein: CASSFNTGRDTQYF
D gene: -; V gene: TRBV6-6; clone size: once; CDR3 protein: CASSHSQGSYGYTF
D gene: -; V gene: TRBV2; clone size: -; CDR3 protein: CASSAQGRLATDTQYF
D gene: -; V gene: TRBV7-2; clone size: -; CDR3 protein: CASSPDNNRQETQYF
D gene: TRBD1; V gene: TRBV19; clone size: -; CDR3 protein: CASTPTGTTSEQYF
D gene: -; V gene: TRBV7-9; clone size: -; CDR3 protein: CASSSAAQSNEKLFF